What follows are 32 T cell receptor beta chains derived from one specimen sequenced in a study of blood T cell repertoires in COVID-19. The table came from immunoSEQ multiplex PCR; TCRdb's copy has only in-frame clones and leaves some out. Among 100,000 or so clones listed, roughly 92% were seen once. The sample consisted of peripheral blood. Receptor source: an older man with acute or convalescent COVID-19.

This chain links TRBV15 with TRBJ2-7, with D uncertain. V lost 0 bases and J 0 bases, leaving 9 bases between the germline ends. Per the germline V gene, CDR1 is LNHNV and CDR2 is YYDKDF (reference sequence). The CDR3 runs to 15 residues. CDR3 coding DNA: TGTGCCACCAGCAGAGATTTAGCCTCCTCCTACGAGCAGTACTTC. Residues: CATSRDLASSYEQYF.

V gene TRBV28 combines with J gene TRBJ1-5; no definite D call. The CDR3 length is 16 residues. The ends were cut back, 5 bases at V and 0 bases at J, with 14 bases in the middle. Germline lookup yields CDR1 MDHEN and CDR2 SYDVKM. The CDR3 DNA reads TGTGCCAGCAGTGCCGATGAGAGTCCTAGCAATCAGCCCCAGCATTTT. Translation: CASSADESPSNQPQHF.

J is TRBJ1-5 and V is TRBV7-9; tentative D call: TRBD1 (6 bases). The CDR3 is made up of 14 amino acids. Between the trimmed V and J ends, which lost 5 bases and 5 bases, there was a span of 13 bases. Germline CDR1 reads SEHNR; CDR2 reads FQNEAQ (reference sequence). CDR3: CASSPRTEHQPQHF. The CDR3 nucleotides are TGTGCCAGCAGCCCTCGGACAGAGCATCAGCCCCAGCATTTT.

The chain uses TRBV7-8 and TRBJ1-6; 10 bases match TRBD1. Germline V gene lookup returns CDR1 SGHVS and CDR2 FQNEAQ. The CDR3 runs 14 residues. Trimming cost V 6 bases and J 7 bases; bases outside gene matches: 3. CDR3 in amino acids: CASRRDRGNSPLHF. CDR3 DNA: TGTGCCAGCAGGCGGGACAGGGGAAATTCACCCCTCCACTTT. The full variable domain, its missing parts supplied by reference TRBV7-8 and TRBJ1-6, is GAGVSQSPRYKVAKRGQDVALRCDPISGHVSLFWYQQALGQGPEFLTYFQNEAQLDKSGLPSDRFFAERPEGSVSTLKIQRTQQEDSAVYLCASRRDRGNSPLHFGNGTRLTVT.

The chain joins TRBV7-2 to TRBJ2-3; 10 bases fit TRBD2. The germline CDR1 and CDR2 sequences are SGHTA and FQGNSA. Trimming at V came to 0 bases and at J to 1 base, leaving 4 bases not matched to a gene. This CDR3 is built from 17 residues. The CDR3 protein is CASSLAILAGGTDTQYF. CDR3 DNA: TGTGCCAGCAGCTTAGCGATTCTAGCGGGGGGCACAGATACGCAGTATTTT.

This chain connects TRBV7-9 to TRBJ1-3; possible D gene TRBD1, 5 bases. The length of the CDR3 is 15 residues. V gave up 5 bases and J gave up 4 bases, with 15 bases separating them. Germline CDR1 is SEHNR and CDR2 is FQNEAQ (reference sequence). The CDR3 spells CASSPQGHRGNTIYF. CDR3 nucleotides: TGTGCCAGCAGCCCGCAGGGTCATCGAGGAAACACCATATATTTT.

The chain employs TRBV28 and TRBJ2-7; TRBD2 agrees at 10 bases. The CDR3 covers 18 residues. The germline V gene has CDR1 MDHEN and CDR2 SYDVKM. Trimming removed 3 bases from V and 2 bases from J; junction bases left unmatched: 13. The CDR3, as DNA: TGTGCCAGCAGTTTCGGACTAGCGGCAGCCGTCCCTACCTACGAGCAGTACTTC. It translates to CASSFGLAAAVPTYEQYF.

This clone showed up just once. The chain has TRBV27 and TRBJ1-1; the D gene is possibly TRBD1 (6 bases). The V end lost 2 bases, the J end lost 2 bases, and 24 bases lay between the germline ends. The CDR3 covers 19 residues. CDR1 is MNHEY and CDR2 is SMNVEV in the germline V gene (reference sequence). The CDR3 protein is CASSLRVGRGLFSNTEAFF. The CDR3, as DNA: TGTGCCAGCAGTTTAAGGGTGGGAAGGGGGTTATTTAGCAACACTGAAGCTTTCTTT.

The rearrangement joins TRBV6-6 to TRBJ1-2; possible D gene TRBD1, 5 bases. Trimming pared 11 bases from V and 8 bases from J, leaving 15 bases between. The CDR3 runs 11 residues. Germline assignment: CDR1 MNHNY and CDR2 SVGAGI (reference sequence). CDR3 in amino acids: CACVGELGYTF. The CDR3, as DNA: TGTGCCTGTGTAGGGGAATTAGGCTACACCTTC.

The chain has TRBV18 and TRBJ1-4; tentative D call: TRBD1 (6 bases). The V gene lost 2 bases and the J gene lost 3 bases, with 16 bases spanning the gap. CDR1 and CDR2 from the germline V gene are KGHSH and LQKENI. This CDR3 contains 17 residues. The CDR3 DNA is TGTGCCAGCTCACCAGTTACAGGGTTGATGGCTAATGAAAAACTGTTTTTT. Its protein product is CASSPVTGLMANEKLFF.

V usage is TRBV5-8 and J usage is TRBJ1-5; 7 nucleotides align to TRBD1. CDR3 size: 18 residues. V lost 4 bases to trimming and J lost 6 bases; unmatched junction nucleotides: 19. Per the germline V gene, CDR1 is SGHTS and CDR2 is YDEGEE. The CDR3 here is CASSIDGTAYRFGQPQHF. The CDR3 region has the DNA TGTGCCAGCAGCATAGACGGGACAGCCTACAGGTTTGGTCAGCCCCAGCATTTT. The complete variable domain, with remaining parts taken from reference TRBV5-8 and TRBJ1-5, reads EAGVTQSPTHLIKTRGQQATLRCSPISGHTSVYWYQQALGLGLQFLLWYDEGEERNRGNFPPRFSGRQFPNYSSELNVNALELEDSALYLCASSIDGTAYRFGQPQHFGDGTRLSIL.

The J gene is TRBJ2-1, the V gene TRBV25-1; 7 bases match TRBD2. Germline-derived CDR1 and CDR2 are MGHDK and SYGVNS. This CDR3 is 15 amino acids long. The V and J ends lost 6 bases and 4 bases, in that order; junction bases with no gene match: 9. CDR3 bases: TGTGCCAGCAGAGGCGCGGGAGCCGTTTACAATGAGCAGTTCTTC. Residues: CASRGAGAVYNEQFF.

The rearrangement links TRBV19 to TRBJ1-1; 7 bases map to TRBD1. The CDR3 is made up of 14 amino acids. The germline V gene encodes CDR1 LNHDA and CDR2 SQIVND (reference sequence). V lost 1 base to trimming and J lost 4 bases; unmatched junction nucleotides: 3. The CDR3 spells CASSIGQGGTEAFF. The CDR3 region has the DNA TGTGCCAGTAGTATAGGCCAGGGGGGCACTGAAGCTTTCTTT.

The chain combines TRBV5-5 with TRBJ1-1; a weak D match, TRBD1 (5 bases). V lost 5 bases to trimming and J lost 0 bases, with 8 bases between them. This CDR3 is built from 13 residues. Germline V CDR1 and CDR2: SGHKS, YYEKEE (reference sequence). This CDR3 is CASRSQVNTEAFF. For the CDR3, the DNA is TGTGCCAGCAGATCACAGGTGAACACTGAAGCTTTCTTT.

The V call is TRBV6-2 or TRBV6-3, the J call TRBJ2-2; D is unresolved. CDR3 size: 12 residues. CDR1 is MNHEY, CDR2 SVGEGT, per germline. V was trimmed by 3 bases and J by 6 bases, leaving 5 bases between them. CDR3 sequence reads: CASSYTAGELFF. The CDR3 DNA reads TGTGCCAGCAGTTATACAGCCGGGGAGCTGTTTTTT.

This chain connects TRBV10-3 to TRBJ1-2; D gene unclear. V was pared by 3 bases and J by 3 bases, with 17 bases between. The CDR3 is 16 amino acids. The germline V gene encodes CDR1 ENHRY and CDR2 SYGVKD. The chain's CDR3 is CAISEGDGETDYGYTF. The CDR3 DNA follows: TGTGCCATCAGTGAAGGCGACGGAGAAACTGACTATGGCTACACCTTC.

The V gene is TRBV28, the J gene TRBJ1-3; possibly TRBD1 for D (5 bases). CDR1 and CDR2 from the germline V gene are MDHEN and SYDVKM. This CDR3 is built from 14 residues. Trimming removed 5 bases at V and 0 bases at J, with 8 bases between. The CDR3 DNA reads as TGTGCCAGCAGTGGGGGGACCTCTGGAAACACCATATATTTT. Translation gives CASSGGTSGNTIYF.

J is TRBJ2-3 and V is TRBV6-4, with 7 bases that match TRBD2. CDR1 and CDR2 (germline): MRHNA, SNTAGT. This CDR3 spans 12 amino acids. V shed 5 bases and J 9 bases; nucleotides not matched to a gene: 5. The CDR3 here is CASSPPGGTQYF. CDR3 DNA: TGTGCCAGCAGTCCCCCGGGAGGAACGCAGTATTTT.

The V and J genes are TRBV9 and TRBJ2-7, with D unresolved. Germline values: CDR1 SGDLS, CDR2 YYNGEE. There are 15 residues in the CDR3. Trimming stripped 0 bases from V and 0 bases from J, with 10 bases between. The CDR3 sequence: CASSVAGDSSYEQYF. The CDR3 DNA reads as TGTGCCAGCAGCGTAGCCGGAGATAGCTCCTACGAGCAGTACTTC.

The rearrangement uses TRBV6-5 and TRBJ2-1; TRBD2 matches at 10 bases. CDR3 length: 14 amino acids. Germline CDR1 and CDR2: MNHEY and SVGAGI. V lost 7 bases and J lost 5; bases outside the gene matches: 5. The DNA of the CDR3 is TGTGCCAGCAAAAGAGCGGGAGGGAACAATGAGCAGTTCTTC. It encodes CASKRAGGNNEQFF.

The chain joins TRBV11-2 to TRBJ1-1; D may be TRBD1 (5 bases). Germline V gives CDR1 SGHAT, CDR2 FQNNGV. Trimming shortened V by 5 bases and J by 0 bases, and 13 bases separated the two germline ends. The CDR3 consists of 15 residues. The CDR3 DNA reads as TGTGCCAGCAGCCCCCCCGGGGGGATGAACACTGAAGCTTTCTTT. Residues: CASSPPGGMNTEAFF.

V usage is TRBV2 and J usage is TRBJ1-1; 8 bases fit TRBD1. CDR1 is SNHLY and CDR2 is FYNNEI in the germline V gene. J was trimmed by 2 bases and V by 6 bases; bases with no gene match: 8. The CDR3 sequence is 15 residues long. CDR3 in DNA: TGTGCCAGCAGAACCCTCGGGACAGGAAACACTGAAGCTTTCTTT. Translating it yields CASRTLGTGNTEAFF.

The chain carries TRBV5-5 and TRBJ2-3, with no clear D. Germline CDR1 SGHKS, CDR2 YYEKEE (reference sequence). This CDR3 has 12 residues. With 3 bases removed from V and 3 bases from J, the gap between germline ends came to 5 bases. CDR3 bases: TGTGCCAGCAGCTACACAACAGATACGCAGTATTTT. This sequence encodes CASSYTTDTQYF.

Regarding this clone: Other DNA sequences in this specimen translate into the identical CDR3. The CDR3 is CASSEGTGYGYTF. CDR3 DNA sequence: TGTGCCAGCAGTGAAGGGACAGGTTATGGCTACACCTTC. The chain links TRBV6-1 to TRBJ1-2; 7 bases line up with TRBD1. Per germline, CDR1 MNHNS and CDR2 SASEGT. J was trimmed by 5 bases and V by 1 base; bases with no gene match: 1. The CDR3 extends over 13 amino acids.

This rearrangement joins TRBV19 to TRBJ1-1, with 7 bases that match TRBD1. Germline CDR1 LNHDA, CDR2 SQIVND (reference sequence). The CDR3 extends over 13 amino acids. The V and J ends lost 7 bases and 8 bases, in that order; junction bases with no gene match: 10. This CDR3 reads CASTLTRGEEAFF. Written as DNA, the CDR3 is TGTGCCAGTACCCTCACCAGGGGGGAAGAAGCTTTCTTT.

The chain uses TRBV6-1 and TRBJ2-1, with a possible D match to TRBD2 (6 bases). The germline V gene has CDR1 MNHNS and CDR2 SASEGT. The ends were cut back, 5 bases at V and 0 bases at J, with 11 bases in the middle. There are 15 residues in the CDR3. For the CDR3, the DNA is TGTGCCAGCAGTCCAGCGGGTAGCTCCTACAATGAGCAGTTCTTC. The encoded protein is CASSPAGSSYNEQFF.

The CDR3 DNA follows: TGTGCCAGCAGCGGGGGGTCCGGAGAGACCCAGTACTTC. Protein product: CASSGGSGETQYF. The chain has TRBV21-1 and TRBJ2-5; the table's D call, TRBD2, was not checked against the DNA. TRBV21-1 is an annotated pseudogene. CDR3 length equals 13 residues.

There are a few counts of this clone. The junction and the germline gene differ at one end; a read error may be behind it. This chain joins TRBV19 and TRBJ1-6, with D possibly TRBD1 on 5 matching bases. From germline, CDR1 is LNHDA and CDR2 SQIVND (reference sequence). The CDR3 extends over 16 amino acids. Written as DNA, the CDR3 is TGTGCCAGTAGTTTAGACAGAAGCTCCTATAATTCACCCCTCCACTTT. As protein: CASSLDRSSYNSPLHF. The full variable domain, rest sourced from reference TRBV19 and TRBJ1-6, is DGGITQSPKYLFRKEGQNVTLSCEQNLNHDAMYWYRQDPGQGLRLIYYSQIVNDFQKGDIAEGYSVSREKKESFPLTVTSAQKNPTAFYLCASSLDRSSYNSPLHFGNGTRLTVT.

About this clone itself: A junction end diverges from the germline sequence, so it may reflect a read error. The CDR3: CASGLVLLMDSIYEQYF. The CDR3 DNA is TGTGCTAGTGGTCTGGTTCTTCTCATGGACAGTATTTACGAGCAGTACTTC. The genes are TRBV12-5 and TRBJ2-7, with a possible D match to TRBD1 (6 bases). Germline CDR1 and CDR2: LGHNT and FRNRAP. This CDR3 is 17 amino acids long.

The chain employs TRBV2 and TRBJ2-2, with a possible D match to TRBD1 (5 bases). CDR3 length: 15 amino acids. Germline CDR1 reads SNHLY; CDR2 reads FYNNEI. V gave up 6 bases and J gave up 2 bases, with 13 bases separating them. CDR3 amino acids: CASRERQPNTGELFF. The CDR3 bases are TGTGCCAGCAGGGAACGACAGCCAAACACCGGGGAGCTGTTTTTT.

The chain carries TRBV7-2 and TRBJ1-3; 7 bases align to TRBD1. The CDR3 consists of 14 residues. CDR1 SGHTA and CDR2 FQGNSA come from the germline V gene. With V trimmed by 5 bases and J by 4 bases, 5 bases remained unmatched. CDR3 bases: TGTGCCAGCAGCGTACAGGGGACCGGAAACACCATATATTTT. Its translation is CASSVQGTGNTIYF.

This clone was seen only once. CDR3 sequence: CASSYSGGRRPLHF. CDR3 DNA: TGTGCCAGCAGTTACTCGGGGGGGCGCCGGCCCCTCCACTTT. The chain couples TRBV6-5 to TRBJ1-6, with D possibly TRBD1 on 6 matching bases. CDR3 length: 14 residues. Germline CDR1 and CDR2: MNHEY and SVGAGI. The V end lost 0 bases, the J end lost 13 bases, and 13 bases lay between the germline ends.